One T cell receptor beta chain is described in this entry. Its antigen is undetermined. This specimen comes from a study of T cell responses to AZD1222 COVID-19 vaccine. Study context: Analysis merged second doses at about 4 or about 12 weeks.

Clones were sequenced by immunoSEQ multiplex PCR, and TCRdb holds only the in-frame ones, with some missing. Among 120,000 or so clones listed, roughly 90% were seen once. Broader study findings: Repertoires were obtained only post-peak T cell response. There were mostly white British donors and more females than males, and clonal diversity was possibly underestimated.

Germline CDR1 reads MNHNS; CDR2 reads SASEGT. The V end lost 3 bases, the J end lost 0 bases, and 15 bases lay between the germline ends. The length of the CDR3 is 17 residues. This TCR was sampled from an adult in good health. The chain links TRBV6-1 to TRBJ1-5; unclear D gene. The sequencing here drew on peripheral blood, taken on day 0 of AZD1222 vaccination. The CDR3 sequence: CASSDSAGDFSNQPQHF. CDR3 bases: TGTGCCAGCAGTGATTCAGCCGGGGATTTTAGCAATCAGCCCCAGCATTTT.